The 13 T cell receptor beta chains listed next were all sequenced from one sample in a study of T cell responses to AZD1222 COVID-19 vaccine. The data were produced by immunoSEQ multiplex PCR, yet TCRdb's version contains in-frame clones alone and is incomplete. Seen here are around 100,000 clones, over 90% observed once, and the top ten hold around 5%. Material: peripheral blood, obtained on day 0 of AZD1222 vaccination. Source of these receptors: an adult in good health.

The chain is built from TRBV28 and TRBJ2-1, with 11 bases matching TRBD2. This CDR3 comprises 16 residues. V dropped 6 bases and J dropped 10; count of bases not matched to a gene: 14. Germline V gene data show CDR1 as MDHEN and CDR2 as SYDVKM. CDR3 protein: CASRPTGTSGRQEQFF. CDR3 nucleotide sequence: TGTGCCAGCAGACCAACCGGGACTAGCGGCCGTCAGGAGCAGTTCTTC.

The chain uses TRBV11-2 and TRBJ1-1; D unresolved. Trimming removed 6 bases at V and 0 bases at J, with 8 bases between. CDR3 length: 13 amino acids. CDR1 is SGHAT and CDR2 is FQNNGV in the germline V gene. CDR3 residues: CASSKAVNTEAFF. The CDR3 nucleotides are TGTGCCAGCAGTAAAGCGGTGAACACTGAAGCTTTCTTT.

In nucleotides, the CDR3 is TGTGCCAGCAGCGTCAAGGAGGAGGGCTACGAGCAGTACTTC. It translates to CASSVKEEGYEQYF. The gene calls are TRBV6-1 and TRBJ2-7, with a tentative D call TRBD2 (6 bases). This CDR3 region has 14 residues. Germline values: CDR1 MNHNS, CDR2 SASEGT. Trimming stripped 6 bases from V and 3 bases from J, with 15 bases between.

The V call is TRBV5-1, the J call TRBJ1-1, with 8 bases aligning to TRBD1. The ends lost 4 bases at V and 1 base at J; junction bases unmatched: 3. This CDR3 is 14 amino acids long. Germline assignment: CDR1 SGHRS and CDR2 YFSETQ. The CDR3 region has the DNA TGCGCCAGCAGCGTGGACAGGGAGAACACTGAAGCTTTCTTT. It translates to CASSVDRENTEAFF.

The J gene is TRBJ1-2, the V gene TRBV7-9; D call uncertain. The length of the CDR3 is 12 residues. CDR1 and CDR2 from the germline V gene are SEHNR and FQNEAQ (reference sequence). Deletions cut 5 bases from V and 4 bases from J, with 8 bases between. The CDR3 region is CASSGGSYGYTF. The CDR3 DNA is TGTGCCAGCAGCGGCGGGAGCTATGGCTACACCTTC.

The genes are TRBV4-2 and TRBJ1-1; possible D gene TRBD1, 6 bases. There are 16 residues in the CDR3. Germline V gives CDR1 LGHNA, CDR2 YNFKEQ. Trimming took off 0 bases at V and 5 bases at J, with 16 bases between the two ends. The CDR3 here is CASSQEPGAGGTEAFF. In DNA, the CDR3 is TGTGCCAGCAGCCAAGAGCCGGGGGCAGGAGGGACTGAAGCTTTCTTT.

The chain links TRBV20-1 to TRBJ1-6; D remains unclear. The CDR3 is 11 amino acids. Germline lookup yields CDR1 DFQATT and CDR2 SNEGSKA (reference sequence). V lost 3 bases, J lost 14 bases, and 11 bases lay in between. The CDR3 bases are TGCAGTGCTAGGGGCCGCGGGGCCCTCCACTTT. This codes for CSARGRGALHF.

The CDR3 region is CASSLSRNQPQHF. The CDR3 DNA follows: TGTGCCAGCAGTTTATCACGCAATCAGCCCCAGCATTTT. The V and J genes are TRBV27 and TRBJ1-5, with D hard to call. Germline V gene data show CDR1 as MNHEY and CDR2 as SMNVEV (reference sequence). V gave up 0 bases and J gave up 2 bases, with 2 bases separating them. CDR3 length: 13 amino acids.

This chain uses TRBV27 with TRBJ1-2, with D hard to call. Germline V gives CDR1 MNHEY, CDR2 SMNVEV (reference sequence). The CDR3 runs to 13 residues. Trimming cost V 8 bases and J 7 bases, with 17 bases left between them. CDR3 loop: CASRPQDRAGYTF. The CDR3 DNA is TGTGCCAGCCGTCCCCAAGACCGGGCTGGCTACACCTTC.

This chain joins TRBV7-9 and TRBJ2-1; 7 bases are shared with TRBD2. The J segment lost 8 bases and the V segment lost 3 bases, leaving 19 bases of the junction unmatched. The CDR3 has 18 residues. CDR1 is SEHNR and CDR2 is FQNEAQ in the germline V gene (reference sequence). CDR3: CASSFMVRREKEMDEQFF. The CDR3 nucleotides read TGTGCCAGCAGCTTCATGGTCCGGCGGGAGAAAGAGATGGATGAGCAGTTCTTC.

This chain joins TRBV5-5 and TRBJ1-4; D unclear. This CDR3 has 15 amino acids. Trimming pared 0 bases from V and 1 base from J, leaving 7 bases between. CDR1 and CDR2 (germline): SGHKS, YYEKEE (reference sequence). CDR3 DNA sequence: TGTGCCAGCAGCTTGGGTGCCAGAACTAATGAAAAACTGTTTTTT. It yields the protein CASSLGARTNEKLFF.

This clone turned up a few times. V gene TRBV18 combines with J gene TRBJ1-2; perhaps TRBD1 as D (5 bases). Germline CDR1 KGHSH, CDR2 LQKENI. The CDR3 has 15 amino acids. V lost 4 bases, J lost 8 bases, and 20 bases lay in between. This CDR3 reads CASSRYRQGGNGYTF. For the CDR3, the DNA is TGTGCCAGCTCACGCTACCGCCAGGGTGGTAACGGCTACACCTTC.

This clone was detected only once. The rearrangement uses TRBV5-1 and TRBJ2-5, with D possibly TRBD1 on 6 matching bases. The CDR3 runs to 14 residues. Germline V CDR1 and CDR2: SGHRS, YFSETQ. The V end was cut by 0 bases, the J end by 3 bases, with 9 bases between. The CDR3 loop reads CASSLVGAEETQYF. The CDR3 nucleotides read TGCGCCAGCAGCTTGGTGGGGGCGGAAGAGACCCAGTACTTC.